The entry below describes one TCR beta chain. Its antigen remains unidentified. Base qualities are missing; no much larger clone stands one base away. Libraries were prepared through the immunoSEQ multiplex PCR assay. A mixture of 60 forward primers for TCR Vbeta segments and 13 reverse primers for TCR Jbeta segments was used in the multiplex PCR. A multiplex PCR assay on genomic DNA amplified the CDR3 region of rearranged TCR beta genes. The amplified TCR beta libraries were sequenced on the Illumina HiSeq System as 87-base-pair reads. From the authors' description of their analysis: A later analysis tallied approximately 87 million unique TCR beta chains across the 666 repertoires, and around 10 million of those chains were shared by two or more donors. Raw reads were error-corrected and collapsed into unique sequences by a nearest-neighbor algorithm in which closely related sequences were merged to remove PCR and sequencing errors. To assign V, D and J gene segments, CDR3 sequences were aligned to IMGT reference sequences. For a sequence to be retained, a match of at least six nucleotides was required to both a V gene segment and a J gene segment. A rearrangement counted as productive if the CDR3 had no stop codons and remained in frame with V and J, and every other rearrangement counted as non-productive. CDR3 was defined according to IMGT convention as the region running from the second conserved V-encoded cysteine to the conserved J-encoded phenylalanine. The earlier analysis of 550 to 650 of the donors excluded any sequence lacking an unambiguous match to a single V gene segment. An earlier analysis of about 600 of the donors called V segments functional above 56.7% productive rearrangements and segregating when the between-donor standard deviation exceeded 5%. A statistical classification framework was built for diagnosing cytomegalovirus status from the catalog of TCR beta chain sequences. In a later analysis, TCR nucleotide sequences were compared against IMGT/GENE-DB human TR gene sequences so that V and J genes could be assigned. Using the TCRdist pipeline, a later analysis assigned CDR3 sequences along with most-parsimonious VDJ recombination scenarios. In a later analysis, every TCR beta chain was defined by the combination of its CDR3 amino acid sequence and its V-gene family, and reads without a unique V-gene family were dropped. To address suspected cross-contamination and a sequencing artifact, a later analysis removed roughly 580 highly shared, low-generation-probability nucleotide sequences. In a later analysis, a clonal expansion index for each public chain was calculated from normalized within-repertoire ranks of inferred template counts. In a later analysis, generation probabilities were computed with a VDJ recombination model fitted to out-of-frame rearrangements, and the resulting probabilities were checked against IGoR. In a later analysis, TCR-TCR, TCR-HLA and TCR-CMV co-occurrence was scored with hypergeometric tests, and a repertoire-size bias correction was applied to TCR pairs. A later analysis estimated false discovery rates by permuting HLA or CMV assignments 20 times. A later analysis grouped co-occurring TCRs with DBSCAN, adding TCRdist sequence similarity when clustering within HLA-allele-positive subsets. Co-occurrence clustering excluded repertoires with fewer than 30,000 or more than 120,000 public chains, plus five with anomalous nucleotide sharing. This is the immuneACCESS table as TCRdb keeps it, with only in-frame sequences that have V and J called. A part of the clones is gone; compared with another copy, unresolved V genes explain less than half, and the rest is unexplained. D and trimming were read from the DNA, whereas the V and J calls and clone size are those reported in that table. For this sample there are about 190,000 clones; about 69% appear just once. The ten most abundant clones make up about 4.8% of the sample.

The sample is drawn from a study of cytomegalovirus exposure and HLA in healthy donors (dated by TCRdb to about 2017). General notes on the study: According to an earlier analysis of 587 of the donors, some 170 million T cells yielded 90 million to 140 million unique TCR beta sequences and 250 to 350 Gb of sequence data. An early release covering 500 to 750 HLA-typed donors comprised about 320 gigabases of sequencing data and around 86 million unique TCR sequences. Of the roughly 400 genotyped donors, 80% to 90% were placed in the genetic ancestry cluster associated with self-reported Caucasian donors. The aim of the study was to test whether cataloging public T cell receptors could identify signatures of past pathogen exposure. Using immunosequencing, the study profiled T cell repertoires from 640 or so subjects and related those repertoires to cytomegalovirus serostatus. Besides the first cohort of hundreds of subjects, a separate validation cohort made up of 120 different subjects was used. To predict cytomegalovirus infection status, the study brought together high-throughput TCR immunosequencing, statistical association of individual TCRs with disease status, and machine learning. A later analysis re-analyzed previously published TCR beta repertoires from several hundred donors and added high-resolution HLA genotyping to study TCR occurrence patterns. The later analysis used no new phenotypic data to find candidate immune exposures, relying instead on TCR beta sequences and their occurrence across donors. In an earlier analysis of roughly 600 of the donors, high-throughput TCR beta sequencing was used to judge whether each TCR beta V gene segment behaved as functional or pseudogenic. Donor age, sex, ethnicity and CMV serostatus were collected together with the repertoire data. Genome-wide SNP genotypes for about 65% of the 666 donors were used in a later genetic analysis, which treated that subset as a discovery cohort. All discovery cohort repertoires had been generated on a single sequencing platform. HLA typing included class I and class II loci at four-digit resolution. Typing coverage varied by locus: roughly 620-640 donors for A, B, C, DRB1 and DQB1; around 560 for DQA1; over 600 for DPA1; roughly 470 for DPB1. A few DR-DQ haplotypes were treated as single units for association and clustering because of strong linkage in the cohort. On average, roughly 240,000 unique TCR beta nucleotide sequences were sequenced per donor among 398 genotyped donors of the cohort, with approximately 18% of those sequences being non-productive.

Beyond this particular receptor, the publication reports: A later genetic analysis reported fewer N-insertions in productive TCRs among donors in an Asian-associated ancestry cluster than the roughly 670-donor mean. The sequencing pipeline was judged likely to have produced a cluster of highly shared sequence variants as a technical artifact. In a later analysis, HLA-associated TCR beta chains were found to be more clonally expanded and to have lower generation probabilities than equally common non-associated chains. While some public TCRs were present in many individuals, most TCR sequences turned up only very rarely across donors. It was suggested by the authors that the approach could potentially be generalized to other disease states and immunological phenotypes. Because HLA typing was missing for some donors at each locus, association tests included only the typed subset. In a later analysis, TCR association rates were found to vary across HLA loci, with the most associated TCRs seen for DRB1 alleles and the fewest for HLA-C alleles. The classifier was reported to diagnose cytomegalovirus status with high specificity and sensitivity in both the original cohort and the validation cohort. Assigning TCR associations to individual alleles was difficult when HLA alleles, especially DR and DQ, strongly co-occurred. The only immune exposure information available for the cohort was CMV serostatus. Some IMGT-functional V segments, including TRBV6-2 and TRBV6-3, could not be told apart with the 87-base-pair reads, so those segments were excluded. Presence/absence analyses assumed roughly uniform sequencing depth across donors, an assumption that may not hold. Three of the identified cytomegalovirus-associated TCR beta chains were confirmed in vitro to be specific for cytomegalovirus antigens. A later analysis associated 16,951 TCR beta sequences with specific HLA alleles at a false discovery rate of 0.05. A later analysis reported that several top co-occurrence clusters appeared linked to parvovirus B19, influenza, CMV and Epstein-Barr virus. In this cohort, only TCR beta chains were sequenced, and detectable features were limited by the absence of alpha or paired-chain data. Correlated functional status among segregating V segments might reflect linkage disequilibrium, but an unknown experimental factor could not be ruled out. A further reported finding was that TCR beta sequences accurately predicted the HLA-A and HLA-B alleles for most subjects in the first cohort. An association between a missense DCLRE1C variant and V-gene and J-gene trimming of TCR beta chains was found in a later genetic analysis and replicated in an independent cohort. Most CMV-associated TCR beta chains appeared to be HLA-restricted in a later analysis, and the HLA associations seemed to be driven largely by CMV exposure. An earlier analysis of approximately 540 of the donors showed that most TCR beta V segments appeared in productive rearrangements either about 87% or about 30% of the time, which broadly matched IMGT annotations. In the study, roughly 160 TCR beta chains were listed as associated with cytomegalovirus. Because counts were too low, approximately 18 rarely observed V segments, including chromosome 9 orphons, were excluded from the earlier analysis of several hundred of the donors.

The cohort comprised fewer than 750 healthy bone marrow donors. All cohort members were sampled while nominally healthy, although unrecorded immune exposures were likely present. The donor tested CMV seropositive and was one of the 289 seropositive cohort members. Each donor provided a peripheral blood sample, and peripheral blood mononuclear cells were used for TCR beta sequencing. Genomic DNA extraction from the blood cell samples was performed with the Qiagen DNeasy Blood Extraction Kit. Its CDR3 holds 17 amino acids, cysteine through phenylalanine. Of all the DNA, just the CDR3 is kept, 51 bases in frame from base 1. For CDR1 and CDR2, the germline V gene (reference sequence) lists LNHDA and SQIVND. Trimming leaves V shorter by 6 bases and J shorter by 0 bases, with the junction holding 7 bases beyond the gene matches.

This sequence uses TRBV19 and TRBJ1-6; TRBD1 matches 8 bases in the middle. The sequencing input was PBMCs. The receptor was derived from a man aged 25-45 years in good health and CMV-seropositive. CDR3 loop: CASRTGDSSSYNSPLHF. The DNA reads TGTGCCAGTAGGACAGGGGACTCGAGCTCCTATAATTCACCCCTCCACTTT. The entire variable domain, with the stretches around the CDR3 drawn from the reference TRBV19 and TRBJ1-6 proteins, is DGGITQSPKYLFRKEGQNVTLSCEQNLNHDAMYWYRQDPGQGLRLIYYSQIVNDFQKGDIAEGYSVSREKKESFPLTVTSAQKNPTAFYLCASRTGDSSSYNSPLHFGNGTRLTVT.